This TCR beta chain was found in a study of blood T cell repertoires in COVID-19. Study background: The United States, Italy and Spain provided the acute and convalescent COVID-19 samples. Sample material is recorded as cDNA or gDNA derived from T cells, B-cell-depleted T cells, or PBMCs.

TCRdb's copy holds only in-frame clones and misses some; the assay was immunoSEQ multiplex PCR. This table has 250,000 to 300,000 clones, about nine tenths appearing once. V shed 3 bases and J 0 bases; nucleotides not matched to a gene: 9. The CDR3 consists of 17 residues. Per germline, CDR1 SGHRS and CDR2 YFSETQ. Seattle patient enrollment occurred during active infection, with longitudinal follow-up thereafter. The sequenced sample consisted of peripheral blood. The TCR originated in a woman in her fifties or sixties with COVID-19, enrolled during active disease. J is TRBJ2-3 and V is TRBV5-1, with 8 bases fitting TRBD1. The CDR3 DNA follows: TGCGCCAGCAGCTCGTTCAAGGACAGGGACAGCACAGATACGCAGTATTTT. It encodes CASSSFKDRDSTDTQYF. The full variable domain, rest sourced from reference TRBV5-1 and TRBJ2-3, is KAGVTQTPRYLIKTRGQQVTLSCSPISGHRSVSWYQQTPGQGLQFLFEYFSETQRNKGNFPGRFSGRQFSNSRSEMNVSTLELGDSALYLCASSSFKDRDSTDTQYFGPGTRLTVL.